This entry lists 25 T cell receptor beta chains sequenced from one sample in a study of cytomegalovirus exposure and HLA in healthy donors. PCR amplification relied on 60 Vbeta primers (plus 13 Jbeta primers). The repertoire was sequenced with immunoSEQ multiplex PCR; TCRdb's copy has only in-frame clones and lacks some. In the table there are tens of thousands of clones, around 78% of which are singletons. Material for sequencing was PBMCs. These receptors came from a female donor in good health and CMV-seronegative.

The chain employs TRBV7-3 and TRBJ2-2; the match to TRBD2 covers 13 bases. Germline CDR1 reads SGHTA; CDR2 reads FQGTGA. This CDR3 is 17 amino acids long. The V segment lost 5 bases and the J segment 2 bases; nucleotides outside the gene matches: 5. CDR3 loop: CASSRTSGGTNTGELFF. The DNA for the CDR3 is TGTGCCAGCAGCAGGACTAGCGGGGGAACTAACACCGGGGAGCTGTTTTTT.

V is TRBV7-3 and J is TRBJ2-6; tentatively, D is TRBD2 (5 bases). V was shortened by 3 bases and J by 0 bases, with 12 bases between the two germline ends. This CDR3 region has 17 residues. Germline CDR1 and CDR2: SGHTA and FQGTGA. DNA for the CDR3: TGTGCCAGCAGCTTGATCCCGGGGAGCTCTGGGGCCAACGTCCTGACTTTC. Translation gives CASSLIPGSSGANVLTF.

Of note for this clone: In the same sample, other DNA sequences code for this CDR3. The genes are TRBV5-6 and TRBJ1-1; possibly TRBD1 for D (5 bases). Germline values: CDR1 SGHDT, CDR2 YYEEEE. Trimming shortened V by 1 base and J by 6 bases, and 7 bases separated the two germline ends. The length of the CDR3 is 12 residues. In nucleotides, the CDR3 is TGTGCCAGCAGCTTGACGGGGGCTGAAGCTTTCTTT. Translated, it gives CASSLTGAEAFF.

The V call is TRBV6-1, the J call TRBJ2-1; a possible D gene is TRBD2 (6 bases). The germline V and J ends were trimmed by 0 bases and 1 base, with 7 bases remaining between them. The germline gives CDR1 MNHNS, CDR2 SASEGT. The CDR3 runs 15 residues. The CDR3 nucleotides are TGTGCCAGCAGTGAAGCTGGGAGGTCCTACAATGAGCAGTTCTTC. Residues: CASSEAGRSYNEQFF.

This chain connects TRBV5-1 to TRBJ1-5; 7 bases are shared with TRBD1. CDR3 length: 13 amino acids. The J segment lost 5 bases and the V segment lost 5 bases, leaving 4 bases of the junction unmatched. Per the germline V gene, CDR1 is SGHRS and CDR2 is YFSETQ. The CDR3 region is CASRKDRDQPQHF. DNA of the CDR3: TGCGCCAGCAGGAAAGACAGGGATCAGCCCCAGCATTTT.

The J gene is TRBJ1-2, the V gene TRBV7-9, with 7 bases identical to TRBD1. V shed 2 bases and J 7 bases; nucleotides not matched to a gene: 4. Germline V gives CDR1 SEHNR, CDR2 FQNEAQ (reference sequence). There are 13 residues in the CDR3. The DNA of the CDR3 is TGTGCCAGCAGCTTACAGGGGGTATCTGGCTACACCTTC. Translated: CASSLQGVSGYTF.

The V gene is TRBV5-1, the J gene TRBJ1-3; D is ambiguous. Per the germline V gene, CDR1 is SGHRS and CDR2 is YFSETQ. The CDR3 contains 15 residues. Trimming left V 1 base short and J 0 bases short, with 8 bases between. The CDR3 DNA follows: TGCGCCAGCAGCTTGTCTACAGTCTCTGGAAACACCATATATTTT. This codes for CASSLSTVSGNTIYF.

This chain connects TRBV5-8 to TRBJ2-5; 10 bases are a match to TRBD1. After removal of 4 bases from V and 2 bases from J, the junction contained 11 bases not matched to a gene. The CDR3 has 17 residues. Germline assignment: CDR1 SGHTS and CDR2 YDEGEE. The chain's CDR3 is CASSLILGTGVQETQYF. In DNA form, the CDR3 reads TGTGCCAGCAGCCTAATATTGGGGACAGGGGTACAAGAGACCCAGTACTTC.

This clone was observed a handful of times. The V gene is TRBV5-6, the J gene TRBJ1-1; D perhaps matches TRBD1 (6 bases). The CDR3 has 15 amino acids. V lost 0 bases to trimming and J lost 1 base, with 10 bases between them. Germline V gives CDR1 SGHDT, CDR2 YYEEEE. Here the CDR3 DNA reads TGTGCCAGCAGCTTGGTACAGGGAGAGAACACTGAAGCTTTCTTT. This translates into CASSLVQGENTEAFF.

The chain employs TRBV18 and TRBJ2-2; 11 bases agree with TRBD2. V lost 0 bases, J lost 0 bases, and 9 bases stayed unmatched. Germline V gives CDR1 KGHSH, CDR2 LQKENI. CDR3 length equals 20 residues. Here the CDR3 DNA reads TGTGCCAGCTCACCACCCTCTACTAGCGGGGGCCTAGCGAACACCGGGGAGCTGTTTTTT. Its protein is CASSPPSTSGGLANTGELFF. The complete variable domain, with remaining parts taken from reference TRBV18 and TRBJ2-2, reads NAGVMQNPRHLVRRRGQEARLRCSPMKGHSHVYWYRQLPEEGLKFMVYLQKENIIDESGMPKERFSAEFPKEGPSILRIQQVVRGDSAAYFCASSPPSTSGGLANTGELFFGEGSRLTVL.

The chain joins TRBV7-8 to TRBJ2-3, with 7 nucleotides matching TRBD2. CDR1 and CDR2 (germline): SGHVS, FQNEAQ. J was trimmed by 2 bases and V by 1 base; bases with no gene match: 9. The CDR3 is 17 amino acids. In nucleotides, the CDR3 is TGTGCCAGCAGCTTAGTCCCAGCGGGGATAATCACAGATACGCAGTATTTT. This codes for CASSLVPAGIITDTQYF.

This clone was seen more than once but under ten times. The CDR3 nucleotides read TGTGCCAGCAGCTATGAGGCCCTCTCGAACACTGAAGCTTTCTTT. Encoded protein: CASSYEALSNTEAFF. The V gene is TRBV6-5, the J gene TRBJ1-1; D is ambiguous. V was shortened by 6 bases and J by 1 base, with 15 bases between the two germline ends. The CDR3 is 15 residues long. Per germline, CDR1 MNHEY and CDR2 SVGAGI.

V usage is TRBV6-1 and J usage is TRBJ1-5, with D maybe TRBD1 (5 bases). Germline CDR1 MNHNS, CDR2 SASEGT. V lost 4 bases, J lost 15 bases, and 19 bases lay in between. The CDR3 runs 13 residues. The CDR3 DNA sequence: TGTGCCAGCAGTGCAGAGTCCCAGGGTCGTAGGCATTTT. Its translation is CASSAESQGRRHF.

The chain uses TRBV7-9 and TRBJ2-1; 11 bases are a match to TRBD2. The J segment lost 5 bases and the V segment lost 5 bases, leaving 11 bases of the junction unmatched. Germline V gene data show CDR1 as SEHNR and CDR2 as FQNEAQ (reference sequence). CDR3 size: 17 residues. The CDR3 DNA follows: TGTGCCAGCAGCCCCAAACGACTAGCGGGGAGTCACAATGAGCAGTTCTTC. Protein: CASSPKRLAGSHNEQFF. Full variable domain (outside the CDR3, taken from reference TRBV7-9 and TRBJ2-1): DTGVSQNPRHKITKRGQNVTFRCDPISEHNRLYWYRQTLGQGPEFLTYFQNEAQLEKSRLLSDRFSAERPKGSFSTLEIQRTEQGDSAMYLCASSPKRLAGSHNEQFFGPGTRLTVL.

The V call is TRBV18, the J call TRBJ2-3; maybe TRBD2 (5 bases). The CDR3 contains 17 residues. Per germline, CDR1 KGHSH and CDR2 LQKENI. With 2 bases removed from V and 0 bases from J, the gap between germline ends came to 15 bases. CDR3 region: CASSPLFERTSTDTQYF. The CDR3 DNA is TGTGCCAGCTCACCATTATTCGAGCGGACTAGCACAGATACGCAGTATTTT.

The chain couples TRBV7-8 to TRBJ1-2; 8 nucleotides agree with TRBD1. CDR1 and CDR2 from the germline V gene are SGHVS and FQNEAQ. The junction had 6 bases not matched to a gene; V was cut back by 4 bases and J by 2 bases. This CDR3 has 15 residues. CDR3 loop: CASSSGQGANYGYTF. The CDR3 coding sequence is TGTGCCAGCAGCTCTGGACAGGGAGCGAACTATGGCTACACCTTC.

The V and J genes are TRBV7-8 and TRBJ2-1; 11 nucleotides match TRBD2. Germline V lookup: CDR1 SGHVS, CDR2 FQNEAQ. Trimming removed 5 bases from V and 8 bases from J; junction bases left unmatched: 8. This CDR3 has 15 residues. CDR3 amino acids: CASSRLAGRSDEQFF. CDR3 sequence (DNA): TGTGCCAGCAGCCGACTAGCGGGGAGGTCAGATGAGCAGTTCTTC.

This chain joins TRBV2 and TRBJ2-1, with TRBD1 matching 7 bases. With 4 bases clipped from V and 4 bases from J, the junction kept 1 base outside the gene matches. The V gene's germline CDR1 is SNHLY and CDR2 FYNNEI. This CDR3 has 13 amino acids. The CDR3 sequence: CASSGQGYNEQFF. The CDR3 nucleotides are TGTGCCAGCAGTGGACAGGGTTACAATGAGCAGTTCTTC. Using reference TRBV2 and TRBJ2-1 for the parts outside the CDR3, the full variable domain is EPEVTQTPSHQVTQMGQEVILRCVPISNHLYFYWYRQILGQKVEFLVSFYNNEISEKSEIFDDQFSVERPDGSNFTLKIRSTKLEDSAMYFCASSGQGYNEQFFGPGTRLTVL.

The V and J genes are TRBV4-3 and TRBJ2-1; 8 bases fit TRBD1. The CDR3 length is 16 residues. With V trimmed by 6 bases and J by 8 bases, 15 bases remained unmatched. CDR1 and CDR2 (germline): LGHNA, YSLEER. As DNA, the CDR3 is TGCGCCAGCAGACTTTCCGCGTGGACAGGGACCGATGAGCAGTTCTTC. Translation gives CASRLSAWTGTDEQFF.

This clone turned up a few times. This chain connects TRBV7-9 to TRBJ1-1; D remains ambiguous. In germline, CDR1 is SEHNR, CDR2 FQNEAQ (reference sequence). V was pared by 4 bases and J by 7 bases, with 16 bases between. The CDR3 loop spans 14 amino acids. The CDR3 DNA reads TGTGCCAGCAGCTCCGACCCGGGTCCCCGTGAAGCTTTCTTT. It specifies CASSSDPGPREAFF.

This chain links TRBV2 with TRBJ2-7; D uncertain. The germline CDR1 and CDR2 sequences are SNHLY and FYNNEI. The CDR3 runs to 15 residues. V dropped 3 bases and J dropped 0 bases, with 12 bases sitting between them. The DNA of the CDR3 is TGTGCCAGCAGTGACACAGATCGAAGCTCCTACGAGCAGTACTTC. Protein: CASSDTDRSSYEQYF.

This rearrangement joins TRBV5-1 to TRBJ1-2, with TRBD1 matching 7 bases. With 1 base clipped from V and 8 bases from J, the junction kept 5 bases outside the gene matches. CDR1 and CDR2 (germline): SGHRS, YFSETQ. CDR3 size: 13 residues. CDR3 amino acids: CASSLLTGCGYTF. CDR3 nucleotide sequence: TGCGCCAGCAGCTTGCTGACAGGGTGCGGCTACACCTTC.

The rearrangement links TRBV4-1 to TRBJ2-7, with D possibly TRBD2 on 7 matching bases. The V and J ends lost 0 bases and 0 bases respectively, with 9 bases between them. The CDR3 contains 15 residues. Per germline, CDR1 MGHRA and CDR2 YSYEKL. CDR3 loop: CASSQEAGASYEQYF. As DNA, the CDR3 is TGCGCCAGCAGCCAAGAGGCGGGGGCCTCCTACGAGCAGTACTTC.

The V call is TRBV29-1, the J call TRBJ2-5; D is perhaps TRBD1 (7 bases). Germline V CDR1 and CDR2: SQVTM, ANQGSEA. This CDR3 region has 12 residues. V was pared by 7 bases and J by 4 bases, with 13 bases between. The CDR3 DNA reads TGCAGCGGGTACAGGGGAGGAGAGACCCAGTACTTC. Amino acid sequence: CSGYRGGETQYF.

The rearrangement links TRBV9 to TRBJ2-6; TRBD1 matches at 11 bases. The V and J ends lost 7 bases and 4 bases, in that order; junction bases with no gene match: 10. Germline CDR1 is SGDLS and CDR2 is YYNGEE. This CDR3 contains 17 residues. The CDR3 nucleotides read TGTGCCAGCGGCCGGACAGGGGGCTCGAAAGGGGCCAACGTCCTGACTTTC. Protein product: CASGRTGGSKGANVLTF. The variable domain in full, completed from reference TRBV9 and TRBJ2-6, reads DSGVTQTPKHLITATGQRVTLRCSPRSGDLSVYWYQQSLDQGLQFLIQYYNGEERAKGNILERFSAQQFPDLHSELNLSSLELGDSALYFCASGRTGGSKGANVLTFGAGSRLTVL.